A selection of T cell receptor beta chains follows, all from one sample in a study of human T cells and chemical hapten exposure. TCRdb recomputed calls from the RACE reads with MiXCR, one row per CDR3 protein. Of some 380,000 distinct CDR3 sequences detected, about 4.4% appear once; the ten largest clones hold 2% to 2.5%. Here the sequenced sample was whole blood, taken in connection with sensitization to the hapten diphenylcyclopropenone (DPC). These receptors were obtained from a woman aged 45-65 years with alopecia areata. Some clones in this sample may be carry-over from other donors' samples. Both conserved end residues are part of each CDR3. D genes are given only for firm matches. Size is omitted from some rows. Given values are once, few, many or a class for expanded clones.

>TRBJ2-5|many|NA|TRBV29-1
TGCAGCGCCAAATTAACCCAGGGTGGAGAGACCCAGTACTTC
CSAKLTQGGETQYF
>TRBJ1-2|few|TRBD1|TRBV4-2
TGTGCCAGCAGCCAGGAGGACAGGGGAGGATATGGCTACACCTTC
CASSQEDRGGYGYTF
>TRBJ1-4|NA|TRBD1|TRBV29-1
TGCAGCGTTTTAAGACAGGGATCTAATGAAAAACTGTTTTTT
CSVLRQGSNEKLFF
>TRBJ1-4|NA|NA|TRBV15
TGTGCCACCAGCAGAGGCTCAGGCTTCGCAACTAATGAAAAACTGTTTTTT
CATSRGSGFATNEKLFF
>TRBJ2-7|many|TRBD2|TRBV18
TGTGCCAGCTCGCCGGGACTAGCGGGAGGGCCATACGAGCAGTACTTC
CASSPGLAGGPYEQYF
>TRBJ2-7|many|NA|TRBV3-1
TGTGCCAGCAGCTTAGCGGGGACAGGGTCGTACGAGCAGTACTTC
CASSLAGTGSYEQYF
>TRBJ2-2|many|NA|TRBV10-3
TGTGCCATCACACTAGCTAGCGGGGAGCTGTTTTTT
CAITLASGELFF
>TRBJ1-5|many|NA|TRBV29-1
TGCAGCGTTGGACAGAGTCTACGCAATCAGCCCCAGCATTTT
CSVGQSLRNQPQHF
>TRBJ1-2|many|NA|TRBV12-5
TGTGCTAGTGGTTTTTCGGGGGGCGATGGCTACACCTTC
CASGFSGGDGYTF
>TRBJ2-7|many|NA|TRBV29-1
TGCGGAGGGTACTGCTACGAGCAGTACTTC
CGGYCYEQYF
>TRBJ1-4|few|TRBD1|TRBV24-1
TGTGCCACCAGTGATGGCGGCAGGGGGTCTAATGAAAAACTGTTTTTT
CATSDGGRGSNEKLFF
>TRBJ1-5|many|NA|TRBV2
TGTGCCAGCAGGCCGGAGGCGAGTGGTCAGCCCCAGCATTTT
CASRPEASGQPQHF
>TRBJ1-5|few|NA|TRBV25-1
TGTGCCAGCAGTGAAGGTTCAGGGTTAGGTCAGCCCCAGCATTTT
CASSEGSGLGQPQHF
>TRBJ2-5|many|NA|TRBV12-3/TRBV12-4
TGTGCCAGCAGTTTTGGGGGGGCGAAAGAGACCCAGTACTTC
CASSFGGAKETQYF
>TRBJ1-2|NA|NA|TRBV5-5
TGTGCCAGCAGCTTCCTGGACGCGCACTATGGCTACACCTTC
CASSFLDAHYGYTF
>TRBJ2-6|NA|NA|TRBV5-1
TGCGCCAGCAGCCCGGACATTGGGGCCAACGTCCTGACTTTC
CASSPDIGANVLTF
>TRBJ2-7|many|TRBD2|TRBV27
TGTGCCAGCAGTCGGGGGGTTCGCTACGAGCAGTACTTC
CASSRGVRYEQYF
>TRBJ2-7|few|TRBD2|TRBV20-1
TGCAGTGCTAGTCACCCGGGGAGCGGGGTGTACGAGCAGTACTTC
CSASHPGSGVYEQYF
>TRBJ1-6|many|NA|TRBV12-3/TRBV12-4
TGTGCCAGCAGCTTATCAGGAGATTCACCCCTCCACTTT
CASSLSGDSPLHF
>TRBJ1-2|NA|NA|TRBV27
TGTGCCAGCAGTTTCCTTCCCATGCCAACCTTGGAGAACTATGGCTACACCTTC
CASSFLPMPTLENYGYTF
>TRBJ1-1|NA|NA|TRBV6-5
TGTGCCAGCAGCCGGGACTCTAGCCCGAGGACTGAAGCTTTCTTT
CASSRDSSPRTEAFF
>TRBJ2-3|many|TRBD2|TRBV20-1
TGCAGTGCTGATGAGCGGGGCTGGAAGGGCACAGATACGCAGTATTTT
CSADERGWKGTDTQYF
>TRBJ1-2|NA|TRBD1|TRBV2
TGTGCCAGCTCCAAGGGGGCTGGATATGGCTACACCTTC
CASSKGAGYGYTF
>TRBJ1-2|many|NA|TRBV29-1
TGCAGCGTTGAGTTCCTAATTAACTATGGCTACACCTTC
CSVEFLINYGYTF
>TRBJ2-6|many|NA|TRBV14
TGTGCCAGCAGCCGAACCAGGTCTGGGGCCAACGTCCTGACTTTC
CASSRTRSGANVLTF
>TRBJ1-2|many|TRBD1|TRBV10-3
TGTGCCATCAGTGAGTCGGAGGGGGCCAGATATGGCTACACCTTC
CAISESEGARYGYTF
>TRBJ2-3|few|NA|TRBV30
TGTGCCTGGAGTGTACCTCGGCGGGGCCCCGAAACACTCACAGATACGCAGTATTTT
CAWSVPRRGPETLTDTQYF
>TRBJ2-3|many|NA|TRBV28
TGTGCCAGCAAGGAGGGATGGGCCACAGATACGCAGTATTTT
CASKEGWATDTQYF
>TRBJ2-7|NA|TRBD1|TRBV6-6
TGTGCCAGCAGTACGGGACAGCAGCTCGGGGACGAGCAGTACTTC
CASSTGQQLGDEQYF
>TRBJ1-4|many|NA|TRBV12-3/TRBV12-4
TGTGCCAGCAGTTTTCTCCCAGTAACTAATGAAAAACTGTTTTTT
CASSFLPVTNEKLFF
>TRBJ2-6|NA|TRBD1|TRBV12-3/TRBV12-4
TGTGCCAGCATAGGGGATAGAGGGACAGGCCTAGTTTCTGGGGCCAACGTCCTGACTTTC
CASIGDRGTGLVSGANVLTF
>TRBJ1-4|NA|NA|TRBV7-9
TGTGCCAGCAGCTCAAGGAAACAGGGAGCAACTAATGAAAAACTGTTTTTT
CASSSRKQGATNEKLFF
>TRBJ2-7|many|NA|TRBV12-3/TRBV12-4
TGTGCCAGTGCGCCGGGGCTCTCCTACGAGCAGTACTTC
CASAPGLSYEQYF
>TRBJ1-1|NA|NA|TRBV1
TGCACCAGCATGGGGACTGAAGCTTTCTTT
CTSMGTEAFF
>TRBJ2-1|many|TRBD1|TRBV6-2/TRBV6-3
TGTGCCAGCAGTCCCCTACAGGGGGGTGAGCAGTTCTTC
CASSPLQGGEQFF
>TRBJ2-1|many|NA|TRBV29-1
TGCAGCGTTGAAGATCTTCCCGGAAATGAGCAGTTCTTC
CSVEDLPGNEQFF
>TRBJ2-7|few|NA|TRBV6-2/TRBV6-3
TGTGCCAGCAGACCCGGCCTAGTCGAAGAGCAGTACTTC
CASRPGLVEEQYF
>TRBJ1-2|NA|NA|TRBV20-1
TGCAGTGCTAGTGTGGACCCCCACATTAACTATGGCTACACCTTC
CSASVDPHINYGYTF
>TRBJ2-7|few|NA|TRBV12-3/TRBV12-4
TGTGCCAGCACCTCGCAACTGGCAGGGAGCGAGCAGTACTTC
CASTSQLAGSEQYF
>TRBJ2-3|many|TRBD1|TRBV6-2/TRBV6-3
TGTGCCAGCAGTCCGTCGACAGGGACAGATACGCAGTATTTT
CASSPSTGTDTQYF
>TRBJ2-1|few|NA|TRBV27
TGTGCCAGCAAACTGTCCGGGACCTCCCACACAGGGGAGCAGTTCTTC
CASKLSGTSHTGEQFF
>TRBJ2-3|many|NA|TRBV10-3
TGTGCCATCAGTGAGGCGCAGGGGAGAGCTGATACGCAGTATTTT
CAISEAQGRADTQYF
>TRBJ2-3|many|NA|TRBV12-3/TRBV12-4
TGTGCCAGCAGTTTCGGGAGCACAGATACGCAGTATTTT
CASSFGSTDTQYF
>TRBJ2-2|NA|TRBD2|TRBV2
TGTGCCAGCAGTGACCCCGGGACTAGCGGCACCGGGGAGCTGTTTTTT
CASSDPGTSGTGELFF
>TRBJ2-4|many|TRBD2|TRBV2
TGTGCCAGCAGTGAGGGGGGGTTCTCCAAAAACATTCAGTACTTC
CASSEGGFSKNIQYF
>TRBJ1-5|NA|TRBD1|TRBV15
TGTGCCACCAGCACCCGGGACAGCCCCCAGCATTTT
CATSTRDSPQHF
>TRBJ2-7|many|NA|TRBV27
TGTGCCAGCAGTCCCGGACTCGGCGAGCAGTACTTC
CASSPGLGEQYF
>TRBJ1-1|many|NA|TRBV27
TGTGCCAGCAGTTTATTGGGACGGGGGTTGAACACTGAAGCTTTCTTT
CASSLLGRGLNTEAFF
>TRBJ2-7|many|NA|TRBV9
TGTGCCAGCAGCGTGGACCCGAGCTACGAGCAGTACTTC
CASSVDPSYEQYF
>TRBJ2-5|many|NA|TRBV12-3/TRBV12-4
TGTGCCAGCAGTCCTTTCACTAGCACAGAGACCCAGTACTTC
CASSPFTSTETQYF